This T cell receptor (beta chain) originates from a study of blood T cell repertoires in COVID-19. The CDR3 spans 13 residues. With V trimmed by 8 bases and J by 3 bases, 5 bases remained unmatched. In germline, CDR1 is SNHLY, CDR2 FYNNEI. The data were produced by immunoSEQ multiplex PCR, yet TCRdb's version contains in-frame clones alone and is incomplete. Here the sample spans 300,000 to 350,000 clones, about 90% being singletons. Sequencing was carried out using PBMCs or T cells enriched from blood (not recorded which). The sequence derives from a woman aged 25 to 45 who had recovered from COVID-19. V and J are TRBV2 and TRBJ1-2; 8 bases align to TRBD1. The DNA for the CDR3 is TGTGCCAGCCGAACGGGACAGGACTATGGCTACACCTTC. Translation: CASRTGQDYGYTF.